What follows is one TCR beta chain and its context. Profiled with immunoSEQ multiplex PCR; TCRdb holds only in-frame clones, not every one. This sample yields hundreds of thousands of clones, of which roughly 98% are seen a single time; around 0.3% belongs to the top ten. This sample is part of a study of shared clonotypes between healthy human individuals. The CDR3 covers 14 residues. V gave up 11 bases and J gave up 3 bases, with 17 bases separating them. Per the germline V gene, CDR1 is LNHNV and CDR2 is YYDKDF (reference sequence). Naive CD8 populations comprised CD45RO-negative cells positively selected for CCR7, excluding terminally differentiated effector memory CD45RA+ cells. Among the donors, all were Caucasian adults who lived in Nashville, Tennessee.

The chain carries TRBV15 and TRBJ2-1; D is possibly TRBD1 or TRBD2 (5 bases each). The TCR sequence derives from a man aged 25-45 years in good health. The specimen sequenced was naive CD8+ T cells sorted from blood. The CDR3 DNA reads TGTGCCGTAGCAGGGAGAGGACTCTACAATGAGCAGTTCTTC. Translation: CAVAGRGLYNEQFF.